This entry lists 31 T cell receptor beta chains sequenced from one sample in a study of spatial heterogeneity in lung cancer. The time point denotes: sample taken at primary tumor resection. No cells were sorted before sequencing. The whole RNA sequenced was extracted from tumor, nontumor lung or frozen PBMC. TCRdb re-derived calls from the 5' RACE reads in MiXCR, one entry per CDR3 protein. The sample consists of more than 10,000 distinct CDR3 sequences, roughly 3.9% of them appearing once. Here the sequenced sample was PBMCs, taken at surgery. These receptors were taken from a male donor with early-stage non-small cell lung cancer.

In its sample, this clonotype was seen many times. Because this beta chain is a stray read in a library intended to capture alpha chains, its abundance should not be given much weight. The chain couples TRBV20-1 to TRBJ2-5; D remains unclear. Germline CDR1 is DFQATT and CDR2 is SNEGSKA (reference sequence). Trimming removed 0 bases at V and 0 bases at J, with 8 bases between. This CDR3 has 14 amino acids. In DNA form, the CDR3 reads TGCAGTGCTAGAGATTGGCAGAACCAAGAGACCCAGTACTTC. This sequence encodes CSARDWQNQETQYF.

This clonotype was recorded at least ten times. The library was prepared for alpha chains; this beta chain is a stray read, so its frequency means little. The J gene is TRBJ2-7, the V gene TRBV19; a possible D gene is TRBD1 (6 bases). Trimming left V 3 bases short and J 3 bases short, with 15 bases between. The germline CDR1 and CDR2 sequences are LNHDA and SQIVND (reference sequence). The CDR3 runs 15 residues. This chain's CDR3 is CASSIDGTPNYEQYF. The CDR3 nucleotides are TGTGCCAGTAGTATCGACGGGACACCCAACTACGAGCAGTACTTC.

This clonotype was counted ten times or more. This beta chain is a stray sequence in a library constructed for alpha chains; its clone size is not meaningful. The chain combines TRBV7-2 with TRBJ2-7, with 12 bases fitting TRBD2. This CDR3 is 15 amino acids long. J lost 5 bases, V lost 5 bases, and 7 bases had no gene match. Germline V gene sequence: CDR1 SGHTA, CDR2 FQGNSA. The CDR3 DNA reads TGTGCCAGCAGCGGAAGACTAGCGGGAGACAACGAGCAGTACTTC. This translates into CASSGRLAGDNEQYF.

About this clonotype: For a library built for alpha chains, this beta chain is a stray read; little rests on its size. The chain couples TRBV7-9 to TRBJ1-6; 7 nucleotides agree with TRBD1. Germline loops: CDR1 SEHNR, CDR2 FQNEAQ (reference sequence). This CDR3 region has 15 residues. The V gene end was trimmed by 7 bases and the J gene end by 6 bases; junction bases not matched to a gene: 9. The CDR3: CASTEGAAGNSPLHF. The CDR3 nucleotides are TGTGCCAGCACCGAGGGGGCGGCGGGTAATTCACCCCTCCACTTT.

This clonotype was detected ten times or more. This beta chain is an unintended read in a library built for alpha chains; its size means little. The chain has TRBV20-1 and TRBJ2-7; 9 nucleotides agree with TRBD2. Germline-derived CDR1 and CDR2 are DFQATT and SNEGSKA (reference sequence). V shed 3 bases and J 6 bases; nucleotides not matched to a gene: 18. The CDR3 contains 17 residues. The CDR3 DNA reads as TGCAGTGCTAGCGAGGCTAGCGGGATTTCCCCCCCCGGCGAGCAGTACTTC. Encoded protein: CSASEASGISPPGEQYF.

This clonotype appeared many times. This beta chain came through as a stray read in a library set up for alpha chains, and its size says little. This chain connects TRBV5-6 to TRBJ2-7; D remains ambiguous. V was clipped by 3 bases and J by 6 bases, with 7 bases between them. This CDR3 is built from 11 residues. The germline CDR1 and CDR2 sequences are SGHDT and YYEEEE. DNA of the CDR3: TGTGCCAGCAGCTCGTGGGGCGAGCAGTACTTC. It yields the protein CASSSWGEQYF.

This clonotype was recorded at least ten times. This beta chain turned up in a library designed for alpha chains; as an off-target read, its abundance says little. The chain has TRBV7-2 and TRBJ1-2; TRBD1 might be the D (5 bases). Trimming took off 7 bases at V and 8 bases at J, with 26 bases between the two ends. The germline CDR1 and CDR2 sequences are SGHTA and FQGNSA. The CDR3 covers 16 residues. DNA of the CDR3: TGTGCCAGCACCCAGCGGGGGGGGAGGTTTGGGCGAGGCTACACCTTC. Translation gives CASTQRGGRFGRGYTF.

A note on this clonotype: Found in a library prepared for alpha chains, this beta chain is an off-target read, and its abundance has little meaning. The chain uses TRBV28 and TRBJ1-1; the D is unclear. The germline CDR1 and CDR2 sequences are MDHEN and SYDVKM. The ends were cut back, 2 bases at V and 4 bases at J, with 8 bases in the middle. CDR3 length: 13 amino acids. This CDR3 reads CASSLVGVTEAFF. DNA of the CDR3: TGTGCCAGCAGTTTAGTGGGAGTCACTGAAGCTTTCTTT. Filled out from reference TRBV28 and TRBJ1-1, the complete variable domain reads DVKVTQSSRYLVKRTGEKVFLECVQDMDHENMFWYRQDPGLGLRLIYFSYDVKMKEKGDIPEGYSVSREKKERFSLILESASTNQTSMYLCASSLVGVTEAFFGQGTRLTVV.

Concerning this clonotype itself: This clone may be a read error of a much larger clone one base away. For a library built for alpha chains, this beta chain is a stray read; little rests on its size. The rearrangement uses TRBV5-1 and TRBJ1-1; 8 bases match TRBD1. Germline CDR1 is SGHRS and CDR2 is YFSETQ. This CDR3 is built from 15 residues. CDR3 coding DNA: TGCGCCTGCAGCTTCGGGACAGGCTCGAACACTGAAGCTTTCTTT. This translates into CACSFGTGSNTEAFF.

The table lists this clonotype with many counts. Because this beta chain is a stray read in a library intended to capture alpha chains, its abundance should not be given much weight. The chain is built from TRBV29-1 and TRBJ2-7; 8 nucleotides match TRBD1. The ends lost 6 bases at V and 7 bases at J; junction bases unmatched: 5. CDR3 size: 11 residues. The germline V gene has CDR1 SQVTM and CDR2 ANQGSEA. The CDR3 sequence is CSVGQGREQYF. The CDR3 coding sequence is TGCAGCGTCGGACAGGGCAGAGAGCAGTACTTC.

This clonotype was found many times. A library made for alpha chains picked up this beta chain off target, so its size means little. V usage is TRBV7-9 and J usage is TRBJ1-1; no clear D gene. Trimming left V 5 bases short and J 7 bases short, with 11 bases between. Germline V gene data show CDR1 as SEHNR and CDR2 as FQNEAQ (reference sequence). The CDR3 spans 12 residues. CDR3 bases: TGTGCCAGCAGCCCACTGGGGAGTGAAGCTTTCTTT. It yields the protein CASSPLGSEAFF. Based on the CDR3 plus reference TRBV7-9 and TRBJ1-1, the full variable domain is DTGVSQNPRHKITKRGQNVTFRCDPISEHNRLYWYRQTLGQGPEFLTYFQNEAQLEKSRLLSDRFSAERPKGSFSTLEIQRTEQGDSAMYLCASSPLGSEAFFGQGTRLTVV.

There are many counts of this clonotype. This beta chain is an unintended read in a library built for alpha chains; its size means little. This sequence joins TRBV11-2 and TRBJ2-1; 9 positions match TRBD2. V trimming: 1 base; J trimming: 7 bases; junction bases outside the gene matches: 8. CDR1 is SGHAT and CDR2 is FQNNGV in the germline V gene. The CDR3 contains 16 residues. CDR3 nucleotides: TGTGCCAGCAGCTTAGTGCGCGGGAGGGCCTTTAATGAGCAGTTCTTC. It is translated as CASSLVRGRAFNEQFF.

The table lists this clonotype with many counts. This beta chain appears as a stray read in a library generated for alpha chains; its size is not informative. V usage is TRBV5-1 and J usage is TRBJ2-2; D possibly corresponds to TRBD1 (6 bases). Germline V gene lookup returns CDR1 SGHRS and CDR2 YFSETQ. The CDR3 length is 14 residues. The V end was cut by 0 bases, the J end by 4 bases, with 7 bases between. The CDR3 DNA follows: TGCGCCAGCAGCTTGGGGACAGCCACCGGGGAGCTGTTTTTT. Its translation is CASSLGTATGELFF.

This clonotype was detected ten times or more. Because the library targeted alpha chains, this beta chain is an off-target read whose size means little. This CDR3 reads CASSPGRVGNTGELFF. CDR3 bases: TGTGCCAGTAGTCCTGGCAGGGTCGGTAACACCGGGGAGCTGTTTTTT. The chain links TRBV19 to TRBJ2-2, with D tentatively TRBD1 (5 bases). The CDR3 runs to 16 residues. Germline V lookup: CDR1 LNHDA, CDR2 SQIVND (reference sequence). The V end lost 5 bases, the J end lost 2 bases, and 15 bases lay between the germline ends.

This clonotype was recorded many times. A library prepared for alpha chains yielded this beta chain as an off-target read; its size is of little meaning. V is TRBV19 and J is TRBJ2-3, with 8 bases aligning to TRBD1. This CDR3 is built from 16 residues. Germline V gene lookup returns CDR1 LNHDA and CDR2 SQIVND (reference sequence). Trimming removed 4 bases from V and 2 bases from J; junction bases left unmatched: 8. CDR3 nucleotides: TGTGCCAGTAGTAGTGGCGGGGACAGGAACACAGATACGCAGTATTTT. Its translation is CASSSGGDRNTDTQYF.

At least ten counts were recorded for this clonotype. The library was prepared for alpha chains; this beta chain is a stray read, so its frequency means little. The gene calls are TRBV7-6 and TRBJ2-2; 11 nucleotides match TRBD2. There are 15 residues in the CDR3. From germline, CDR1 is SGHVS and CDR2 FNYEAQ. V dropped 4 bases and J dropped 4; count of bases not matched to a gene: 2. The CDR3 coding sequence is TGTGCCAGCAGCTCGGGGACTAGCGGCACCGGGGAGCTGTTTTTT. Protein product: CASSSGTSGTGELFF.

This clonotype was recorded many times. As an off-target read in a library built for alpha chains, this beta chain has a frequency of little significance. This chain uses TRBV5-8 with TRBJ2-5; no reliable D call. The CDR3 consists of 14 residues. Trimming shortened V by 0 bases and J by 5 bases, and 11 bases separated the two germline ends. Germline CDR1 SGHTS, CDR2 YDEGEE. This chain's CDR3 is CASSLEGISETQYF. The CDR3 DNA sequence: TGTGCCAGCAGCTTGGAAGGAATCAGCGAGACCCAGTACTTC.

Turning to this clonotype: With the library built for alpha chains, this beta chain is off target and its frequency is not meaningful. The genes are TRBV6-1 and TRBJ2-7, with D maybe TRBD1 (5 bases). Between the trimmed V and J ends, which lost 6 bases and 2 bases, there was a span of 14 bases. Germline CDR1 and CDR2: MNHNS and SASEGT. The CDR3 consists of 14 residues. CDR3: CASRATATTYEQYF. In DNA, the CDR3 is TGTGCCAGCAGGGCGACAGCGACCACCTACGAGCAGTACTTC.

This clonotype was observed many times. With the library built for alpha chains, this beta chain is off target and its frequency is not meaningful. The chain joins TRBV5-1 to TRBJ2-5, with D possibly matching TRBD2 (5 bases). Trimming took off 2 bases at V and 2 bases at J, with 7 bases between the two ends. From germline, CDR1 is SGHRS and CDR2 YFSETQ. The CDR3 spans 13 residues. The CDR3 nucleotides read TGCGCCAGCAGCTTAGAGGGACAAGAGACCCAGTACTTC. Protein: CASSLEGQETQYF.

This clonotype occurred a few times. Within a library made for alpha chains, this beta chain is off target, and its count is uninformative. This chain connects TRBV5-6 to TRBJ2-4; D gene uncertain. From germline, CDR1 is SGHDT and CDR2 YYEEEE. CDR3 length: 16 amino acids. V dropped 0 bases and J dropped 3 bases, with 13 bases sitting between them. This chain's CDR3 is CASSLEGSLSKNIQYF. DNA of the CDR3: TGTGCCAGCAGCTTGGAAGGATCCCTTAGCAAAAACATTCAGTACTTC. Drawing the rest from reference TRBV5-6 and TRBJ2-4, the complete variable domain is DAGVTQSPTHLIKTRGQQVTLRCSPKSGHDTVSWYQQALGQGPQFIFQYYEEEERQRGNFPDRFSGHQFPNYSSELNVNALLLGDSALYLCASSLEGSLSKNIQYFGAGTRLSVL.

This clonotype has a count of ten or more. A library prepared for alpha chains yielded this beta chain as an off-target read; its size is of little meaning. This chain connects TRBV12-3 or TRBV12-4 to TRBJ2-5, with no clear D. The length of the CDR3 is 15 residues. Trimming pared 3 bases from V and 4 bases from J, leaving 15 bases between. The CDR3 DNA is TGTGCCAGCAGTTTTGAAGGGATGACACGAGAGACCCAGTACTTC. Translated, it gives CASSFEGMTRETQYF.

This clonotype showed up many times. This beta chain came through as a stray read in a library set up for alpha chains, and its size says little. The chain links TRBV12-3 or TRBV12-4 to TRBJ1-5; 7 bases agree with TRBD1. After removal of 6 bases from V and 4 bases from J, the junction contained 12 bases not matched to a gene. CDR3 length equals 16 residues. The CDR3 protein is CASSPGGTVLNQPQHF. The CDR3 region has the DNA TGTGCCAGCAGCCCAGGCGGGACAGTTCTTAATCAGCCCCAGCATTTT.

This clonotype was seen ten or more times. The library was built for alpha chains, so this beta chain is an off-target read and its size means little. The chain joins TRBV11-2 to TRBJ2-1; D not resolved. CDR1 and CDR2 (germline): SGHAT, FQNNGV. Between the trimmed V and J ends, which lost 0 bases and 8 bases, there was a span of 23 bases. The CDR3 consists of 18 residues. CDR3 nucleotide sequence: TGTGCCAGCAGCTTAGATTCGCTTGTGGCTACACGTTATGATGAGCAGTTCTTC. Protein sequence: CASSLDSLVATRYDEQFF.

This clonotype was picked up many times. As an off-target read in a library built for alpha chains, this beta chain has a frequency of little significance. The rearrangement links TRBV5-4 to TRBJ2-3, with D tentatively TRBD1 or TRBD2 (5 bases each). The V and J ends lost 6 bases and 1 base respectively, with 18 bases between them. This CDR3 spans 16 amino acids. Per the germline V gene, CDR1 is SGHNT and CDR2 is YYREEE (reference sequence). The CDR3 DNA is TGTGCCAGCACCCCGGGTCGGGGCTTCGGCACAGATACGCAGTATTTT. Amino acids: CASTPGRGFGTDTQYF. The full variable domain, completed using reference TRBV5-4 and TRBJ2-3, is ETGVTQSPTHLIKTRGQQVTLRCSSQSGHNTVSWYQQALGQGPQFIFQYYREEENGRGNFPPRFSGLQFPNYSSELNVNALELDDSALYLCASTPGRGFGTDTQYFGPGTRLTVL.

This clonotype was picked up many times. A library prepared for alpha chains yielded this beta chain as an off-target read; its size is of little meaning. The V and J genes are TRBV24-1 and TRBJ1-1; D is possibly TRBD1 (5 bases). The CDR3 runs 15 residues. Germline V lookup: CDR1 KGHDR, CDR2 SFDVKD. V was cut by 2 bases and J by 4 bases, with 13 bases left in between. This CDR3 is CATSDSGAGRTEAFF. CDR3 bases: TGTGCCACCAGTGATTCTGGGGCTGGACGCACTGAAGCTTTCTTT.

This clonotype was seen repeatedly, ten times or more. The library was designed around alpha chains, so this beta chain is a stray read whose abundance carries little weight. This chain joins TRBV7-2 and TRBJ1-3; D is unclear. The germline V and J ends were trimmed by 1 base and 8 bases, with 12 bases remaining between them. Germline loops: CDR1 SGHTA, CDR2 FQGNSA. This CDR3 region has 14 residues. CDR3 nucleotides: TGTGCCAGCAGCTTAGTTGGTGCGCCGGACACCATATATTTT. It specifies CASSLVGAPDTIYF.

As regards this clonotype: This beta chain is off target for a library built for alpha chains, so its abundance means little. The chain links TRBV7-6 to TRBJ2-5; TRBD2 agrees at 10 bases. Germline V gives CDR1 SGHVS, CDR2 FNYEAQ. V was pared by 5 bases and J by 1 base, with 7 bases of the junction left unmatched. The CDR3 length is 16 residues. The CDR3 DNA follows: TGTGCCAGCAGCCAACGGGGACTAGCGACCCAAGAGACCCAGTACTTC. Translating it yields CASSQRGLATQETQYF.

Ten or more counts support this clonotype. This beta chain was picked up by a library intended for alpha chains and is off target, so its count carries little meaning. V is TRBV4-3 and J is TRBJ2-2, with a tentative D call TRBD2 (5 bases). CDR1 and CDR2 (germline): LGHNA, YSLEER. This CDR3 is built from 14 residues. Deletions cut 3 bases from V and 6 bases from J, with 11 bases between. CDR3 sequence reads: CASSQKDFPGELFF. The CDR3 DNA reads TGCGCCAGCAGCCAGAAGGACTTCCCCGGGGAGCTGTTTTTT.

This clonotype was counted at least ten times. This beta chain is an off-target read within a library intended for alpha chains, so its frequency means little. V is TRBV7-2 and J is TRBJ1-4; no reliable D call. CDR3 length equals 15 residues. The ends were cut back, 1 base at V and 11 bases at J, with 17 bases in the middle. From germline, CDR1 is SGHTA and CDR2 FQGNSA. The CDR3 nucleotides read TGTGCCAGCAGCTTAGATGGCATGTCTACCGGGAAACTGTTTTTT. Amino acid sequence: CASSLDGMSTGKLFF.

This clonotype was seen at least ten times. The size of this beta chain means little, since it is a stray read in a library made for alpha chains. The chain joins TRBV7-9 to TRBJ2-1, with D hard to call. Germline V CDR1 and CDR2: SEHNR, FQNEAQ (reference sequence). The V end was cut by 8 bases, the J end by 4 bases, with 9 bases between. The CDR3 consists of 12 residues. DNA for the CDR3: TGTGCCAGCCTTCCCCCGTACAATGAGCAGTTCTTC. Amino acid sequence: CASLPPYNEQFF.

Notes on this clonotype: Because this beta chain is a stray read in a library intended to capture alpha chains, its abundance should not be given much weight. The chain is built from TRBV7-9 and TRBJ2-3, with 8 bases aligning to TRBD2. The CDR3 loop spans 14 amino acids. Germline CDR1 reads SEHNR; CDR2 reads FQNEAQ (reference sequence). V was pared by 8 bases and J by 0 bases, with 4 bases of the junction left unmatched. The CDR3 is CASSSGLSTDTQYF. Here the CDR3 DNA reads TGTGCCAGCTCTAGCGGGCTAAGCACAGATACGCAGTATTTT.